Below, one T cell receptor beta chain is given with its context. With 3 bases clipped from V and 10 bases from J, the junction kept 8 bases outside the gene matches. Germline V gene data show CDR1 as KGHDR and CDR2 as SFDVKD. The CDR3 totals 15 residues. The entry originates in a study of blood T cell repertoires in COVID-19. Study overall: The United States, Italy and Spain were the sources of the acute and convalescent COVID-19 samples. The analysed material was cDNA or gDNA that came from T cells, B-cell-depleted T cells, or PBMCs.

Per the original data handling: Estimates of nucleated cell counts were drawn from the amplification of reference gene primers. Profiled with immunoSEQ multiplex PCR; TCRdb holds only in-frame clones, not every one. The D gene and trimming were derived from the DNA, and the V and J assignments and clone size from that table. The sample carries about 130,000 clones, about 82% recorded once. This sequence originates from a human donor in a cohort sampled during active COVID-19. This chain connects TRBV24-1 to TRBJ1-4; 9 bases agree with TRBD1. Sequenced material: peripheral blood. CDR3 loop: CATSDPGTGKVKLFF. The DNA of the CDR3 is TGTGCCACCAGTGATCCCGGGACAGGGAAGGTAAAACTGTTTTTT.